A selection of T cell receptor beta chains follows, all from one sample in a study of identifying expanded T cells in peripheral blood. TCRdb's copy holds only in-frame clones and misses some; the assay was immunoSEQ multiplex PCR. The sample holds 97,000 or so clones, around 88% seen once. The sample consisted of blood. These receptors all come from a person between 18 and 75 years old in good health. CDR3s include the opening cysteine and the closing phenylalanine or tryptophan. Each record gives: D gene, J gene, CDR3 length, clone size, V gene, CDR3 DNA, CDR3 protein. D genes are given only for firm matches. Only part of the rows carry a size: once, few, many, or a class if the clone is expanded.

d_gene: NA
j_gene: TRBJ2-5
len: 13
abundance: NA
v_gene: TRBV27
CDR3nt: TGTGCCAGCAGTTTATGGGGGGAAGAGACCCAGTACTTC
CDR3aa: CASSLWGEETQYF

d_gene: NA
j_gene: TRBJ1-5
len: 16
abundance: NA
v_gene: TRBV6-6
CDR3nt: TGTGCCAGCAGCTCGGGGGGGAGAGCCTCCAATCAGCCCCAGCATTTT
CDR3aa: CASSSGGRASNQPQHF

d_gene: NA
j_gene: TRBJ2-1
len: 12
abundance: few
v_gene: TRBV5-6
CDR3nt: TGTGCCAGCAGCTTGTTTAGTGATGAGCAGTTCTTC
CDR3aa: CASSLFSDEQFF

d_gene: NA
j_gene: TRBJ1-4
len: 13
abundance: NA
v_gene: TRBV6-5
CDR3nt: TGTGCCAGCCGGTTTGACGGGAATGAAAAACTGTTTTTT
CDR3aa: CASRFDGNEKLFF

d_gene: TRBD1
j_gene: TRBJ2-7
len: 14
abundance: NA
v_gene: TRBV4-2
CDR3nt: TGTGCCAGCAGTCTTGACAGGGGATCTTACGAGCAGTACTTC
CDR3aa: CASSLDRGSYEQYF

d_gene: NA
j_gene: TRBJ1-1
len: 12
abundance: NA
v_gene: TRBV28
CDR3nt: TGTGCCAGCAGGTTGCAGGGGTTTGAAGCTTTCTTT
CDR3aa: CASRLQGFEAFF

d_gene: NA
j_gene: TRBJ1-5
len: 13
abundance: NA
v_gene: TRBV15
CDR3nt: TGTGCCACCAGCAGAGATCGGGGGCAGCCCCAGCATTTT
CDR3aa: CATSRDRGQPQHF

d_gene: TRBD1
j_gene: TRBJ1-1
len: 12
abundance: NA
v_gene: TRBV7-8
CDR3nt: TGTGCCAGCAGCTGGGACAGGGGCGAGGCTTTCTTT
CDR3aa: CASSWDRGEAFF

d_gene: NA
j_gene: TRBJ2-7
len: 13
abundance: NA
v_gene: TRBV5-4
CDR3nt: TGTGCCAGCAGCTTGCAATCCTCCTACGAGCAGTACTTC
CDR3aa: CASSLQSSYEQYF

d_gene: TRBD1
j_gene: TRBJ1-2
len: 16
abundance: few
v_gene: TRBV11-2
CDR3nt: TGTGCCAGCAGCTCATTCCGGGACAGAAATCATTATGGCTACACCTTC
CDR3aa: CASSSFRDRNHYGYTF

d_gene: NA
j_gene: TRBJ1-4
len: 11
abundance: NA
v_gene: TRBV2
CDR3nt: TGTGCCAGCAATTTGCATGAAAAACTGTTTTTT
CDR3aa: CASNLHEKLFF

d_gene: NA
j_gene: TRBJ2-3
len: 14
abundance: NA
v_gene: TRBV11-2
CDR3nt: TGTGCCAGCAGCTTAGGGGGGAGGCCAGATACGCAGTATTTT
CDR3aa: CASSLGGRPDTQYF

d_gene: NA
j_gene: TRBJ1-5
len: 11
abundance: NA
v_gene: TRBV28
CDR3nt: TGTGCCAGCAGTTTTGTCCAGCCCCAGCATTTT
CDR3aa: CASSFVQPQHF

d_gene: TRBD2
j_gene: TRBJ2-5
len: 18
abundance: NA
v_gene: TRBV19
CDR3nt: TGTGCCAGTAGTATAGGGGCTACTAGCGGGAGAACGCCAGAGACCCAGTACTTC
CDR3aa: CASSIGATSGRTPETQYF

d_gene: NA
j_gene: TRBJ1-3
len: 14
abundance: NA
v_gene: TRBV6-1
CDR3nt: TGTGCCAGCCCAACTGCAGGTTCCGGAAACACCATATATTTT
CDR3aa: CASPTAGSGNTIYF

d_gene: TRBD2
j_gene: TRBJ2-3
len: 17
abundance: NA
v_gene: TRBV7-2
CDR3nt: TGTGCCAGCAGCCCTGGGGGGACTAGCGGAAGCACAGATACGCAGTATTTT
CDR3aa: CASSPGGTSGSTDTQYF

d_gene: NA
j_gene: TRBJ1-5
len: 14
abundance: few
v_gene: TRBV30
CDR3nt: TGTGCCTGGAGTGTCGAGAGGAATAATCAGCCCCAGCATTTT
CDR3aa: CAWSVERNNQPQHF

d_gene: NA
j_gene: TRBJ1-1
len: 13
abundance: NA
v_gene: TRBV7-6
CDR3nt: TGTGCCAGCAGCTTATCAGCGAACACTGAAGCTTTCTTT
CDR3aa: CASSLSANTEAFF

d_gene: NA
j_gene: TRBJ1-5
len: 14
abundance: many
v_gene: TRBV29-1
CDR3nt: TGCAGCGTTGTCGTCTCTTCGGGCAATCAGCCCCAGCATTTT
CDR3aa: CSVVVSSGNQPQHF

d_gene: TRBD1
j_gene: TRBJ2-7
len: 14
abundance: NA
v_gene: TRBV5-1
CDR3nt: TGCGCCAGCAGGCGTTTCGGGACAGGGGATGAGCAGTACTTC
CDR3aa: CASRRFGTGDEQYF